The TCR beta chain described here comes from a study of blood T cell repertoires in COVID-19. Background on the study: Samples taken during acute and convalescent COVID-19 were collected in the United States, Italy and Spain.

Per the germline V gene, CDR1 is LNHDA and CDR2 is SQIVND (reference sequence). V lost 2 bases to trimming and J lost 5 bases; unmatched junction nucleotides: 11. The CDR3 is 16 residues long. Only in-frame clones appear in the TCRdb table, and some are missing; sequencing was by immunoSEQ multiplex PCR. The data contain fewer than 300,000 clones, around 87% of them singletons. The clonotype comes from a woman between 50 and 59 years old with acute or convalescent COVID-19. The chain uses TRBV19 and TRBJ1-2; 7 bases are a match to TRBD1. Specimen: peripheral blood. For the CDR3, the DNA is TGTGCCAGTAGTATACTCCCCCGGGACAGCTTATATGGCTACACCTTC. Translated, it gives CASSILPRDSLYGYTF.